This T cell receptor beta chain is drawn from a study of beta chain features in type 1 diabetes. Study results and caveats: Whether HLA type affects TCRB rearrangement stayed undetermined in the present work.

Germline lookup yields CDR1 MNHNS and CDR2 SASEGT. This CDR3 comprises 12 residues. The V and J ends lost 8 bases and 4 bases respectively, with 11 bases between them. All of the isolated RNA was reverse transcribed, so expressed TCRB transcripts were sequenced. Profiling relied on immunoSEQ multiplex PCR, and the TCRdb table lists in-frame clones only, not all of them. Here the sample spans 200,000 to 250,000 clones, approximately 11% being singletons. Averaging around 120 mL, one heparinised blood draw was given by each donor. Cell sorting via CD45RO/CCR7/CD25/CD127/CD95/CD27 was performed to obtain CD4+ naive, central memory, regulatory and stem cell-like memory cells. Notes on this clone: Its specificity is not known.

This chain joins TRBV6-1 and TRBJ1-1; D not resolved. This TCR derives from a man younger than 30 in good health. The sequenced sample consisted of central memory CD4+ T cells from blood. CDR3 residues: CASSIWSTEAFF. CDR3 nucleotide sequence: TGTGCCAGCTCCATTTGGAGCACTGAAGCTTTCTTT.